This T cell receptor beta chain was recorded in a study of cytomegalovirus exposure and HLA in healthy donors. Study-wide points: Available immune exposure information was restricted to CMV serostatus only.

A note on this clone: What it binds is not known.

Trimming pared 0 bases from V and 4 bases from J, leaving 14 bases between. This CDR3 has 16 residues. Germline CDR1 SGHRS, CDR2 YFSETQ. With 60 Vbeta and 13 Jbeta primers, the PCR was carried out. Original data processing: The authors later counted approximately 80 million unique TCR beta chains, 9.5 million to 13 million of them shared. The repertoire was sequenced with immunoSEQ multiplex PCR; TCRdb's copy has only in-frame clones and lacks some. D and trimming come from the DNA, and the V and J calls and clone size come from that table. The sample has about 120,000 clones, approximately 80% seen once.

The chain links TRBV5-1 to TRBJ1-3, with D tentatively TRBD1 (6 bases). Specimen: PBMCs. The clonotype comes from a young man in good health and CMV-seronegative. CDR3 protein: CASSLGTVTTGNTIYF. In nucleotides, the CDR3 is TGCGCCAGCAGCTTGGGGACAGTAACGACGGGAAACACCATATATTTT.